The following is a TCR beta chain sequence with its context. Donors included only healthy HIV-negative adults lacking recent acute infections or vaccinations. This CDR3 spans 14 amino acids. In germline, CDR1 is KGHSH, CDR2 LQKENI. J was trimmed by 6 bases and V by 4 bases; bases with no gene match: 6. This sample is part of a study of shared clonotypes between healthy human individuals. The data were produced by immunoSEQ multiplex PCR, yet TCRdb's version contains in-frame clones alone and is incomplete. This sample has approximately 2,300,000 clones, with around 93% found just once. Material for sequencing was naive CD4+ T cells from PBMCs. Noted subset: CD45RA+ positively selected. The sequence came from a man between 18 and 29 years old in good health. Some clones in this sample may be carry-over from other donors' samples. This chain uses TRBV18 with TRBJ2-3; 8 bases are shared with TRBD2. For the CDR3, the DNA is TGTGCCAGCTCACTGGGACTAGTGGGCGATACGCAGTATTTT. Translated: CASSLGLVGDTQYF.